The entry below describes one T cell receptor (beta chain). Its target is not known. This specimen belongs to a study of Ad26.COV2.S vaccination and SARS-CoV-2 variants. Germline CDR1 reads LGHNT; CDR2 reads FRNRAP. Deletions cut 3 bases from V and 6 bases from J, with 6 bases between. The CDR3 covers 11 residues. Study-wide points: Higher spike-specific TCR breadth was found in vaccine recipients than in placebo recipients.

Generated by immunoSEQ multiplex PCR, the TCRdb table keeps only in-frame clones and is missing some. The top ten hold roughly 3.6% of the sample, which has roughly 350,000 clones, more than 75% seen once. The treatment here: roughly 18 received Ad26.COV2.S at low or high dose, single or two shots; a few received placebo; per-sample allocation not given. Specimens were obtained on day 63 following the first vaccine or placebo injection. The genes are TRBV12-5 and TRBJ2-7; D call uncertain. The source was peripheral blood, collected in a trial of Ad26.COV2.S vaccine versus placebo. The receptor comes from a person aged 18-60 years who received the Ad26.COV2.S COVID-19 vaccine or a placebo. The CDR3 loop is CASGFGLEQYF. As DNA, the CDR3 is TGTGCTAGTGGTTTTGGGCTCGAGCAGTACTTC.